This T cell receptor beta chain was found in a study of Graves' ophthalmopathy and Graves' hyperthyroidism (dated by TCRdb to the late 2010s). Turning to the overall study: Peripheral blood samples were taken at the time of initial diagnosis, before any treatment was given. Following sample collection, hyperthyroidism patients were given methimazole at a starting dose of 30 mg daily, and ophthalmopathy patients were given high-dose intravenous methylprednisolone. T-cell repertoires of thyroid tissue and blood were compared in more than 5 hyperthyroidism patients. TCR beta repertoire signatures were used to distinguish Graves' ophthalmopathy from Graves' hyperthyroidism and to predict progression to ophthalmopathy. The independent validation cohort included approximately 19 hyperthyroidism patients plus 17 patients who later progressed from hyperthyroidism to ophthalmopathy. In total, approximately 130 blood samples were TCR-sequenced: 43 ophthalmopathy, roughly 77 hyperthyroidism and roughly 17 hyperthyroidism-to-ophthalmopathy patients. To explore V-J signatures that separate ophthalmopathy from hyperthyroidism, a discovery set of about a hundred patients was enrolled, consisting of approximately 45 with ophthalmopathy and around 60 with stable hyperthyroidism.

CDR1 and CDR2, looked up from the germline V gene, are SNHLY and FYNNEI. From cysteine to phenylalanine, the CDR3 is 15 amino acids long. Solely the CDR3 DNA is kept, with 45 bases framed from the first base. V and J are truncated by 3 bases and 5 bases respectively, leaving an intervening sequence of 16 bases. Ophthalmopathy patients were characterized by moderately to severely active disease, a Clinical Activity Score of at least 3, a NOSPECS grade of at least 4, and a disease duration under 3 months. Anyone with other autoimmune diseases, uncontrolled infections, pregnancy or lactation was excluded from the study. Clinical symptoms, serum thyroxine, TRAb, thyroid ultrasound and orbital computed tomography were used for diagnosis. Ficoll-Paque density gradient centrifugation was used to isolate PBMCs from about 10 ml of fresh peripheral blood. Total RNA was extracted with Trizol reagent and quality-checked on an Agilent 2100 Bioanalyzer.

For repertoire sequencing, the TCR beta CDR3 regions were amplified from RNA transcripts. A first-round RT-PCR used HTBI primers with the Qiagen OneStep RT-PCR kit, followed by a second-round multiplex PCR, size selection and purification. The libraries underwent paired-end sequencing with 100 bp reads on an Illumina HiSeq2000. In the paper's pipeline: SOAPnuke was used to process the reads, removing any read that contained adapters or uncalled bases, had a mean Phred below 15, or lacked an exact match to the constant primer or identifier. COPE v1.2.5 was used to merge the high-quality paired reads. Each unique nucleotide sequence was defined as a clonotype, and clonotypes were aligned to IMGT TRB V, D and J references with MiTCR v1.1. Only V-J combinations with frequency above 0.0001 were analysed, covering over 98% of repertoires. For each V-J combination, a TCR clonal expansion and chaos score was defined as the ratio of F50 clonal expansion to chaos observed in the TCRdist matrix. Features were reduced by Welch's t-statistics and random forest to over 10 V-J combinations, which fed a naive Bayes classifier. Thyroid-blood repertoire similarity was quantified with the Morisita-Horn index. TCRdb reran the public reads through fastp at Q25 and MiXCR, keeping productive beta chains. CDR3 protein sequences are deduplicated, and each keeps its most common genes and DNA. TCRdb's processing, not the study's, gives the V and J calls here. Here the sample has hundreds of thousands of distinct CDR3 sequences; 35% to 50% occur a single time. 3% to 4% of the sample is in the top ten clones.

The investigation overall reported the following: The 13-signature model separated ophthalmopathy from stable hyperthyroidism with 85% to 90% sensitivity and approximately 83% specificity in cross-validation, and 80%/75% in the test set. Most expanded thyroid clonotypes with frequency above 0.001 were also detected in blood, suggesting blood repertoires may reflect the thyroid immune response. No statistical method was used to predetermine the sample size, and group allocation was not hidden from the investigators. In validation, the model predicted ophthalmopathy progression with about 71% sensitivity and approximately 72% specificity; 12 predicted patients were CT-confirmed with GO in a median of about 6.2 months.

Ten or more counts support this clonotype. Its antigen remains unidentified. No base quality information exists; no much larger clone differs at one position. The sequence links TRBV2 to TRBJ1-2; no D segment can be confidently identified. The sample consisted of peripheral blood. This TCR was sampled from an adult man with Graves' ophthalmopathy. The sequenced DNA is TGTGCCAGCAGTGATTCGGACGGGGATAGGTATGGCTACACCTTC. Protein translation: CASSDSDGDRYGYTF.